These T cell receptor beta chains were read from a single sample in a study of tumor-infiltrating lymphocytes in oesophageal squamous cell carcinoma. Each CDR3 protein gets one entry after TCRdb re-called the PCR reads with MiXCR. The sample includes 15,000 to 20,000 distinct CDR3 sequences, approximately 46% of them seen just once. What was sequenced was normal esophageal tissue next to the tumor. These receptors were taken from a female donor with esophageal squamous cell carcinoma. The CDR3 runs from the conserved cysteine through the conserved F or W. The D gene is left open where the match is weak. A row's size may be missing; if present it is once, few, many or a size class.

>many|TRBJ2-2|TRBV6-6|.
CASSYAARRAGVVTGELFF
TGTGCCAGCAGTTACGCCGCTCGACGTGCGGGTGTGGTAACCGGGGAGCTGTTTTTT
>few|TRBJ1-4|TRBV19|.
CASKTRTSKLFF
TGTGCCAGTAAGACTAGGACGAGTAAACTGTTTTTT
>once|TRBJ1-1|TRBV7-2|.
CASSWGLTNTEAFF
TGTGCCAGCAGTTGGGGACTTACGAACACTGAAGCTTTCTTT
>few|TRBJ2-1|TRBV5-5|.
CASSSPPGIFNEQFF
TGTGCCAGCAGCTCCCCGCCGGGGATTTTCAATGAGCAGTTCTTC
>once|TRBJ1-3|TRBV2|.
CASSEEGSSGNTIYF
TGTGCCAGCAGTGAAGAAGGGAGCTCTGGAAACACCATATATTTT
>many|TRBJ2-5|TRBV5-1|.
CASSFNRQAAGETQYF
TGCGCCAGCAGCTTTAATAGACAGGCAGCCGGGGAGACCCAGTACTTC
>many|TRBJ2-5|TRBV2|.
CASRLYEYQETQYF
TGTGCCAGCAGGTTGTATGAGTACCAAGAGACCCAGTACTTC
>.|TRBJ2-5|TRBV10-3|TRBD2
CAISESLAGVETQYF
TGTGCCATCAGTGAGTCGCTAGCGGGAGTTGAGACCCAGTACTTC
>.|TRBJ1-1|TRBV6-1|.
CASSHRENTEAFF
TGTGCCAGCAGCCACAGGGAAAACACTGAAGCTTTCTTT
>many|TRBJ2-1|TRBV25-1|.
CASSEYRDGNEQFF
TGTGCCAGCAGTGAGTACCGGGACGGAAATGAGCAGTTCTTC
>.|TRBJ2-7|TRBV12-3/TRBV12-4|.
CASSLVNVGTIYEQYF
TGTGCCAGCAGTTTAGTTAATGTAGGGACAATCTACGAGCAGTACTTC
>many|TRBJ2-7|TRBV6-1|TRBD1
CASSWSFGQGRTEQYF
TGTGCCAGCAGTTGGTCATTTGGACAGGGGAGGACTGAGCAGTACTTC
>few|TRBJ2-7|TRBV20-1|.
CSARDLLLTSSYEQYF
TGCAGTGCTAGAGATCTACTTCTAACAAGCTCCTACGAGCAGTACTTC
>few|TRBJ2-3|TRBV3-1|.
CASSLSSMGDTQYF
TGTGCCAGCAGCCTAAGCAGCATGGGAGATACGCAGTATTTT
>many|TRBJ2-7|TRBV7-2|.
CASSLASSYEQYF
TGTGCCAGCAGCCTGGCAAGCTCCTACGAGCAGTACTTC
>.|TRBJ1-1|TRBV3-1|.
CASSLTGGETEAFF
TGTGCCAGCAGCCTGACAGGAGGGGAAACTGAAGCTTTCTTT
>.|TRBJ2-5|TRBV7-4|TRBD2
CASSRRAASGRGYSETQYF
TGTGCCAGCAGCCGACGAGCGGCTAGCGGGAGGGGGTATAGCGAGACCCAGTACTTC
>few|TRBJ2-5|TRBV27|TRBD2
CASSKLAGGHNEQYF
TGTGCCAGCAGTAAGCTAGCGGGAGGGCACAATGAGCAGTACTTC
>many|TRBJ1-5|TRBV28|.
CASTRQVDQPQHF
TGTGCCAGCACCCGTCAGGTGGACCAGCCCCAGCATTTT
>.|TRBJ2-5|TRBV6-5|TRBD2
CASSQTQVGLKREQYF
TGTGCCAGCAGTCAAACTCAGGTGGGCCTAAAGCGGGAGCAGTACTTC
>many|TRBJ2-3|TRBV6-1|TRBD2
CASSEWGSASGGTRTDTQYF
TGTGCCAGCAGTGAATGGGGTTCGGCTAGCGGGGGGACTCGCACAGATACGCAGTATTTT
>.|TRBJ2-7|TRBV7-6|TRBD2
CASSSRLAGGVDEQYF
TGTGCCAGCAGCTCGAGACTAGCGGGAGGCGTCGACGAGCAGTACTTC
>few|TRBJ2-4|TRBV2|.
CASSPGGFGVSDIQYF
TGTGCCAGCAGCCCTGGAGGCTTTGGAGTATCTGACATTCAGTACTTC
>.|TRBJ2-7|TRBV6-6|TRBD1
CASRRTGATAYEQYF
TGTGCCAGCAGACGGACAGGGGCGACGGCCTACGAGCAGTACTTC
>many|TRBJ2-7|TRBV25-1|.
CASSEYTKELGLGQYF
TGTGCCAGCAGTGAATATACGAAGGAGTTGGGCCTAGGTCAGTACTTC
>.|TRBJ1-4|TRBV5-1|.
CASSLNPGGEAEKLFF
TGCGCCAGCAGCTTGAATCCGGGCGGGGAGGCTGAAAAACTGTTTTTT
>.|TRBJ2-1|TRBV19|TRBD2
CATRRERGSYNEQFF
TGTGCCACCCGAAGAGAACGCGGGAGCTACAATGAGCAGTTCTTC
>.|TRBJ2-7|TRBV7-8|.
CASSLAQGRYEQYF
TGTGCCAGCAGCTTAGCACAGGGACGCTACGAGCAGTACTTC
>few|TRBJ2-5|TRBV7-6|.
CASSPLADTGLVTQYF
TGTGCCAGCAGCCCTCTAGCCGATACAGGGTTGGTGACCCAGTACTTC
>many|TRBJ1-1|TRBV5-1|.
CASSPDGELAFF
TGCGCCAGCAGCCCCGACGGGGAGTTAGCTTTCTTT
>few|TRBJ2-1|TRBV7-2|.
CASSLGSWVEQFF
TGTGCCAGCAGCTTAGGGTCCTGGGTTGAGCAGTTCTTC
>many|TRBJ1-1|TRBV6-2/TRBV6-3|.
CASSSLSWNTEAFF
TGTGCCAGCAGTTCTTTAAGCTGGAACACTGAAGCTTTCTTT
>.|TRBJ2-1|TRBV10-3|.
CAISVTGATEQFF
TGTGCCATCAGTGTGACGGGAGCGACTGAGCAGTTCTTC
>.|TRBJ2-6|TRBV7-3|.
CASSLKGTAGSGANVLTF
TGTGCCAGCAGCCTAAAAGGGACAGCGGGCTCTGGGGCCAACGTCCTGACTTTC
>.|TRBJ2-1|TRBV11-2|TRBD1
CASSSGTGGRVEQFF
TGTGCCAGCAGCTCCGGGACAGGGGGAAGGGTTGAGCAGTTCTTC
>many|TRBJ2-7|TRBV6-6|TRBD1
CASSYLGQGSYEQYF
TGTGCCAGCAGTTACCTAGGACAGGGTTCCTACGAGCAGTACTTC
>.|TRBJ2-7|TRBV7-8|.
CASSLGDGAADTQYF
TGTGCCAGCAGCTTAGGAGACGGGGCGGCGGATACGCAGTACTTC
>few|TRBJ2-3|TRBV7-9|.
CASSLGRGRSTDTQYF
TGTGCCAGCAGCTTAGGGCGGGGGCGGAGCACAGATACGCAGTATTTT
>many|TRBJ1-3|TRBV6-1|.
CASSTLGGRGGNTIYF
TGTGCCAGCAGTACCCTCGGGGGCCGTGGAGGAAACACCATATATTTT
>medium-sized|TRBJ2-2|TRBV7-8|.
CASSPRPGNTGELFF
TGTGCCAGCAGCCCCAGGCCAGGCAACACCGGGGAGCTGTTTTTT
>many|TRBJ2-1|TRBV7-9|TRBD1
CASSSRTGTGTRNEQFF
TGTGCCAGCAGCTCCAGGACCGGGACAGGGACTCGCAATGAGCAGTTCTTC
>.|TRBJ2-4|TRBV6-1|TRBD1
CASTGGSLAKNIQYF
TGTGCCAGTACAGGGGGCTCCCTAGCCAAAAACATTCAGTACTTC
>.|TRBJ2-3|TRBV7-9|.
CASSLSESTDTQYF
TGTGCCAGCAGCTTATCGGAGAGCACAGATACGCAGTATTTT
>.|TRBJ2-3|TRBV28|TRBD2
CASSPSGMTDTQYF
TGTGCCAGCAGCCCTAGCGGGATGACAGATACGCAGTATTTT
>once|TRBJ2-7|TRBV7-2|.
CAGSLGSSYEQYF
TGTGCCGGCAGCTTAGGCAGCTCCTACGAGCAGTACTTC
>.|TRBJ2-5|TRBV28|.
CASSLEVPSPLHF
TGTGCCAGCAGTTTAGAAGTGCCTTCACCCCTCCACTTC
>.|TRBJ2-1|TRBV7-8|.
CASSFAGDEQFF
TGTGCCAGCAGCTTTGCAGGGGATGAGCAGTTCTTC
>.|TRBJ2-7|TRBV11-2|.
CASSPQAYEQYF
TGTGCCAGCAGCCCGCAGGCCTACGAGCAGTACTTC
>.|TRBJ2-5|TRBV7-8|.
CASSVRRDQETQYF
TGTGCCAGCAGCGTCAGGCGGGATCAAGAGACCCAGTACTTC
>.|TRBJ2-2|TRBV12-3/TRBV12-4|.
CASSFWRMTGELFF
TGTGCCAGCAGTTTTTGGCGAATGACCGGGGAGCTGTTTTTT
>many|TRBJ2-5|TRBV24-1|.
CATSEGIETQYF
TGTGCCACCAGTGAGGGAATAGAGACCCAGTACTTC
>many|TRBJ2-7|TRBV12-3/TRBV12-4|TRBD2
CASSFGGSRAEQYF
TGTGCCAGCAGTTTTGGCGGGAGCAGGGCCGAGCAGTACTTC
>once|TRBJ1-1|TRBV6-8|.
CASSVEWAGNTEAFF
TGTGCCAGCAGTGTTGAGTGGGCTGGGAACACTGAAGCTTTCTTT
>.|TRBJ2-5|TRBV28|.
CASSPRGVVGGPMREETQYF
TGTGCCAGCAGCCCCAGGGGGGTAGTGGGAGGGCCGATGAGGGAGGAAACCCAGTACTTC
>few|TRBJ1-6|TRBV5-1|.
CASSLSGLNNSPLHF
TGCGCCAGCAGCTTATCGGGACTGAACAATTCACCCCTCCACTTT
>many|TRBJ2-3|TRBV18|TRBD1
CASTYRGQETDTQYF
TGTGCCAGCACCTACAGGGGGCAAGAGACAGATACGCAGTATTTT
>.|TRBJ2-7|TRBV7-2|TRBD2
CASSLKRGGSGVQYF
TGTGCCAGCAGCTTAAAACGGGGGGGAAGTGGTGTGCAGTACTTC
>many|TRBJ1-1|TRBV27|TRBD1
CASRTGVTEAFF
TGTGCCAGCAGAACAGGGGTAACTGAAGCTTTCTTT
>.|TRBJ1-2|TRBV3-1|TRBD1
CASSHLRDRVDPTGYGYTF
TGTGCCAGCAGCCATCTCCGGGACAGGGTAGACCCCACCGGGTATGGCTACACCTTC